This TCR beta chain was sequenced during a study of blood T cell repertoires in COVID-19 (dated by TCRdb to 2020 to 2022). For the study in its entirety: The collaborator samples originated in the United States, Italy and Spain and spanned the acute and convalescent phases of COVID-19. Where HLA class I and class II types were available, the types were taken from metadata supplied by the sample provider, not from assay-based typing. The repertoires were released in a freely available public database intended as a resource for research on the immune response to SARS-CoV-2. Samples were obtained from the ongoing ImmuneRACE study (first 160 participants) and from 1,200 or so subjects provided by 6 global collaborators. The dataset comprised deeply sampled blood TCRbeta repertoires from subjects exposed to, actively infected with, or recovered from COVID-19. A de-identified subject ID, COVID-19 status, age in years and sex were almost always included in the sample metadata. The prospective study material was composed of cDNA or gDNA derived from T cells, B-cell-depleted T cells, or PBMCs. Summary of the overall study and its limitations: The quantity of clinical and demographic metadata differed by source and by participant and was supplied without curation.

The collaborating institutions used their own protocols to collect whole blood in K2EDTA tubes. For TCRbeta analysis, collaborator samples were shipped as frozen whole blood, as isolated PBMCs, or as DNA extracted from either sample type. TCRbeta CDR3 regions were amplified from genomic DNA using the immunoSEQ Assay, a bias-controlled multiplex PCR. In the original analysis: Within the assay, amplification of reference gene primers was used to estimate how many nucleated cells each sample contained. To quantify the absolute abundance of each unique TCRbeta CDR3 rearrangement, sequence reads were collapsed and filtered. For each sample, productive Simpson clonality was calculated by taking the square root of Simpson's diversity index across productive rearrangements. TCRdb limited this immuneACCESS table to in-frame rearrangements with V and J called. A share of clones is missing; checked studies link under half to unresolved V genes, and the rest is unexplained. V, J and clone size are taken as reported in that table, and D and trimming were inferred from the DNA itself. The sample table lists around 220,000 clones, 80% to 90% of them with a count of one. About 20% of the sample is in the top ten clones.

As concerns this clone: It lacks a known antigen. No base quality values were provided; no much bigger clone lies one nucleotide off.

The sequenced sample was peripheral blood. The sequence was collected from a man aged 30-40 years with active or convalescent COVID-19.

The CDR3 region: CASSQDLMNTEAFF. The DNA is TGCGCCAGCAGCCAAGATCTAATGAACACTGAAGCTTTCTTT. The rearrangement combines TRBV4-1 with TRBJ1-1; confidence is insufficient to name the D gene. V is reduced by 0 bases and J by 0 bases, leaving a spacing of 5 bases between them. The CDR3 numbers 14 residues from cysteine through phenylalanine. Here the CDR3 DNA is all that survives: 42 bases in frame from base 1. Taken from the germline V gene, the CDR1 and CDR2 loops are MGHRA and YSYEKL.